The rows below give T cell receptor beta chains drawn from one sample of a study of identifying expanded T cells in peripheral blood. Method: immunoSEQ multiplex PCR; TCRdb's copy keeps in-frame clones and lacks some. This table holds about 90,000 clones, around 84% found once. The sample was blood. Receptor source: a person between 18 and 75 years old in good health. Each CDR3 is given with its conserved first and last residue. The D gene is left open where the match is weak. Size tells how often a clone was seen (once, few, many) or the class of an expanded clone, and some rows leave it out.

v_call	clone_size	d_call	j_call	cdr3_nt	cdr3_aa
TRBV21-1	-	-	TRBJ1-5	TGTGCCAGCAGCGCCCGGGACAGGGAGACTCAGCCCCAGCATTTT	CASSARDRETQPQHF
TRBV7-3	-	-	TRBJ2-3	TGTGCCAGCAGCCCAGGGCGTGGGGCAGATACGCAGTATTTT	CASSPGRGADTQYF
TRBV5-1	-	-	TRBJ2-7	TGCGCCAGCAGCTTGGAAGGTCGGGGATCCTACGAGCAGTACTTC	CASSLEGRGSYEQYF
TRBV28	once	-	TRBJ1-1	TGTGCCAGCAGTTTAGCCGGGACTGAAGCTTTCTTT	CASSLAGTEAFF
TRBV6-5	-	-	TRBJ1-5	TGTGCCAGCAGCGAAAGTAGCAATCAGCCCCAGCATTTT	CASSESSNQPQHF
TRBV2	-	TRBD1	TRBJ2-1	TGTGCCAGCAGTACCGGGACAGGGGGCCTCAATGAGCAGTTCTTC	CASSTGTGGLNEQFF
TRBV7-2	-	-	TRBJ1-5	TGTGCCAGCAGCTTTGACGGAGATCAGCCCCAGCATTTT	CASSFDGDQPQHF
TRBV29-1	-	-	TRBJ1-1	TGCAGCGTGTCAGGGGCGGGGTCTGAAGCTTTCTTT	CSVSGAGSEAFF
TRBV15	-	-	TRBJ1-2	TGTGCCACCAGCGCGGACAGCCAGGGGTACTATGGCTACACCTTC	CATSADSQGYYGYTF
TRBV5-1	-	-	TRBJ1-4	TGCGCCAGCAGAGAGGGCCCAACTAATGAAAAACTGTTTTTT	CASREGPTNEKLFF
TRBV10-2	few	-	TRBJ2-5	TGCGCCAGCAGCCCGGATATGACCCAGTACTTC	CASSPDMTQYF
TRBV27	-	TRBD1	TRBJ2-7	TGTGCCAGCAGGGGACAGGGATCGTACGAGCAGTACTTC	CASRGQGSYEQYF
TRBV6-5	-	-	TRBJ1-1	TGTGCCAGCAGTTTGGGGGCGCGGGCTGAAGCTTTCTTT	CASSLGARAEAFF
TRBV11-3	-	-	TRBJ2-1	TGTGCCAGCAGCTATACTAGCTCCTACAATGAGCAGTTCTTC	CASSYTSSYNEQFF
TRBV6-5	once	-	TRBJ1-2	TGTGCCAGCAGTACCCCTTTCGGGTATGGCTACACCTTC	CASSTPFGYGYTF
TRBV19	-	TRBD1	TRBJ1-2	TGTGCCAGTAGGGACAGGCGTGACTATGGCTACACCTTC	CASRDRRDYGYTF
TRBV4-1	-	-	TRBJ2-6	TGCGCCAGCAGCCAAGAGAGGCGGGCTGGGGCCAACGTCCTGACTTTC	CASSQERRAGANVLTF
TRBV25-1	-	-	TRBJ1-2	TGTGGAAGACAGGCAGATGGCTACACCTTC	CGRQADGYTF
TRBV25-1	once	-	TRBJ1-2	TGTGCCAGCAGTGAAGGTAGGGGCCAGGGACGCTATGGCTACACCTTC	CASSEGRGQGRYGYTF
TRBV19	-	-	TRBJ1-3	TGTGCCGCTGGGGAGGCCTTCTCTGGAAACACCATATATTTT	CAAGEAFSGNTIYF